The next 15 T cell receptor beta chains were all read from a single sample in a study of T cells after yellow fever vaccination. TCRdb re-analysed the 5' RACE reads in MiXCR, keeping a single row per CDR3 protein. This table holds about 370,000 distinct CDR3 sequences, approximately 10% found once. The material sequenced was PBMCs, taken on the day of the first yellow fever vaccination. Receptors originate from a man between 18 and 35 years old who received the YFV17D yellow fever vaccine.

V gene TRBV6-2 or TRBV6-3 combines with J gene TRBJ2-1; 10 bases are shared with TRBD2. The CDR3 totals 16 residues. J gave up 8 bases and V 5 bases, and 12 bases lay outside the gene matches. Germline V CDR1 and CDR2: MNHEY, SVGEGT. The DNA for the CDR3 is TGTGCCAGCAGTCCGCCTGGGGAGCGGGGGGGTCATGAGCAGTTCTTC. Amino acids: CASSPPGERGGHEQFF.

A few counts support this clonotype. This chain connects TRBV7-9 to TRBJ2-7; either TRBD1 or TRBD2 may fit D (6 bases each). The V gene lost 6 bases and the J gene lost 3 bases, with 15 bases spanning the gap. CDR1 and CDR2 from the germline V gene are SEHNR and FQNEAQ (reference sequence). This CDR3 contains 14 residues. The CDR3 DNA reads TGTGCCAGCAGAACTGGGGGGCCAAACTACGAGCAGTACTTC. It translates to CASRTGGPNYEQYF. Full variable domain (outside the CDR3, taken from reference TRBV7-9 and TRBJ2-7): DTGVSQNPRHKITKRGQNVTFRCDPISEHNRLYWYRQTLGQGPEFLTYFQNEAQLEKSRLLSDRFSAERPKGSFSTLEIQRTEQGDSAMYLCASRTGGPNYEQYFGPGTRLTVT.

This chain uses TRBV6-2 or TRBV6-3 with TRBJ1-2; D gene unclear. CDR3 length equals 15 residues. V lost 5 bases and J lost 4, with 17 bases in between. CDR1 and CDR2 from the germline V gene are MNHEY and SVGEGT. CDR3 nucleotide sequence: TGTGCCAGCAGTCCACGGGAAAGGTTATTCTATGGCTACACCTTC. Encoded protein: CASSPRERLFYGYTF.

V usage is TRBV6-5 and J usage is TRBJ2-1; D uncertain. This CDR3 has 16 residues. Germline V gene data show CDR1 as MNHEY and CDR2 as SVGAGI. The ends were cut back, 0 bases at V and 3 bases at J, with 12 bases in the middle. The CDR3: CASSYSSLDDYNEQFF. CDR3 sequence (DNA): TGTGCCAGCAGTTACTCATCCCTAGATGACTACAATGAGCAGTTCTTC.

This clonotype showed up just a few times. V usage is TRBV7-2 and J usage is TRBJ2-3; 8 bases fit TRBD1. CDR3 length: 15 residues. Looked up from germline, CDR1 is SGHTA and CDR2 is FQGNSA. The V gene end was trimmed by 6 bases and the J gene end by 0 bases; junction bases not matched to a gene: 5. The CDR3 sequence: CASRKDRASTDTQYF. The DNA of the CDR3 is TGTGCCAGCAGGAAGGACAGGGCCAGCACAGATACGCAGTATTTT.

This clonotype appeared many times. The chain employs TRBV4-1 and TRBJ1-2, with TRBD1 as a possible D gene (5 bases). This CDR3 contains 14 residues. Germline V lookup: CDR1 MGHRA, CDR2 YSYEKL. V was shortened by 5 bases and J by 2 bases, with 12 bases between the two germline ends. For the CDR3, the DNA is TGCGCCAGCAGCAGGGACGGGGGAAACTATGGCTACACCTTC. Its protein is CASSRDGGNYGYTF.

V is TRBV10-3 and J is TRBJ1-6; TRBD1 matches at 9 bases. V shed 8 bases, J shed 9 bases, and the junction held 8 bases outside the gene matches. Germline V gene lookup returns CDR1 ENHRY and CDR2 SYGVKD. CDR3 length: 14 residues. The CDR3 nucleotides are TGTGCCATCCGGGACAGGGAGATGAGTTCACCCCTCCACTTT. Translation: CAIRDREMSSPLHF.

The table lists this clonotype with a few counts. J is TRBJ2-3 and V is TRBV20-1; TRBD2 aligns across 9 bases. Germline CDR1 and CDR2: DFQATT and SNEGSKA (reference sequence). The V segment lost 3 bases and the J segment 2 bases; nucleotides outside the gene matches: 6. This CDR3 contains 15 residues. The CDR3 protein is CSASGASGATDTQYF. CDR3 nucleotides: TGCAGTGCTAGTGGGGCTAGCGGGGCCACAGATACGCAGTATTTT.

This clonotype was seen many times. This sequence joins TRBV18 and TRBJ1-1, with 9 bases matching TRBD1. The V gene's germline CDR1 is KGHSH and CDR2 LQKENI. CDR3 length: 15 amino acids. V lost 2 bases to trimming and J lost 5 bases; unmatched junction nucleotides: 6. In DNA, the CDR3 is TGTGCCAGCTCACCATTCGAGACAGGGGGAACTGAAGCTTTCTTT. Translating gives CASSPFETGGTEAFF.

Only a few counts were recorded for this clonotype. V usage is TRBV20-1 and J usage is TRBJ2-2; no firm D call. The germline CDR1 and CDR2 sequences are DFQATT and SNEGSKA (reference sequence). This CDR3 spans 14 amino acids. Trimming took 7 bases from V and 8 from J, leaving 20 bases between them. CDR3 residues: CSVPPPTVPGELFF. The CDR3 nucleotides are TGCAGTGTTCCCCCCCCGACGGTGCCGGGGGAGCTGTTTTTT.

This clonotype turned up a few times. V and J are TRBV20-1 and TRBJ2-2; 9 bases match TRBD1. Germline V lookup: CDR1 DFQATT, CDR2 SNEGSKA (reference sequence). The CDR3 extends over 18 amino acids. Germline trimming cut 1 base from V and 4 bases from J; bases unmatched to any gene: 13. The CDR3 DNA reads TGCAGTGCTAGAGGGCAGGTGACAGGGGGGATAACCACCGGGGAGCTGTTTTTT. Protein product: CSARGQVTGGITTGELFF.

The chain has TRBV6-1 and TRBJ1-5; D is possibly TRBD1 (5 bases). Trimming removed 6 bases from V and 7 bases from J, with 19 bases in between. The V gene's germline CDR1 is MNHNS and CDR2 SASEGT. The CDR3 totals 15 residues. CDR3 sequence reads: CASRQNSDSEQPQHF. In nucleotides, the CDR3 is TGTGCCAGCAGGCAAAATAGTGACAGTGAACAGCCCCAGCATTTT.

The chain has TRBV12-3 or TRBV12-4 and TRBJ2-7; D perhaps matches TRBD1 (5 bases). The CDR3 spans 14 residues. The V end was cut by 6 bases, the J end by 5 bases, with 17 bases between. CDR3 amino acids: CASRRIGHRNEQYF. CDR3 in DNA: TGTGCCAGCAGACGAATCGGACATCGCAACGAGCAGTACTTC.

This clonotype was observed a handful of times. V usage is TRBV7-2 and J usage is TRBJ2-2; D remains ambiguous. In germline, CDR1 is SGHTA, CDR2 FQGNSA. Trimming took off 5 bases at V and 2 bases at J, with 12 bases between the two ends. This CDR3 has 15 amino acids. The CDR3 is CASSPMTANTGELFF. CDR3 DNA: TGTGCCAGCAGCCCGATGACTGCCAACACCGGGGAGCTGTTTTTT.

The chain is built from TRBV6-1 and TRBJ1-1; D is unclear. Deletions cut 6 bases from V and 0 bases from J, with 11 bases between. CDR3 length: 14 residues. Germline V gene data show CDR1 as MNHNS and CDR2 as SASEGT. As DNA, the CDR3 is TGTGCCAGCAGAGACTTGACCCTGAACACTGAAGCTTTCTTT. The encoded protein is CASRDLTLNTEAFF.